The 9 T cell receptor beta chains presented below share a single source sample, sequenced in a study of T cell repertoires in aging, cancer and after chemotherapy. TRB rearrangements spanning V, D and J were amplified using mixed TRB-A/B primers. Each CDR3 protein is one row after TCRdb ran MiXCR on the multiplex PCR reads. Found here are about 10,000 distinct CDR3 sequences, 30% to 35% of them singletons; the top ten hold over 15%. Amplification of TCR beta used genomic DNA extracted from peripheral blood. The sequencing sample was made of blood. These receptor sequences come from a human donor in good health. The donor label of this sample is uncertain.

This chain uses TRBV5-4 with TRBJ1-1; D uncertain. This CDR3 has 14 amino acids. V was trimmed by 0 bases and J by 1 base, leaving 7 bases between them. In germline, CDR1 is SGHNT, CDR2 YYREEE (reference sequence). CDR3 DNA sequence: TGTGCCAGCAGCTTGGAACGGCAGAACACTGAAGCTTTCTTT. Protein product: CASSLERQNTEAFF.

Concerning this clonotype: At one boundary the junction diverges from the germline segment, which might be a read error. This chain joins TRBV7-6 and TRBJ2-1; D call uncertain. Germline CDR1 and CDR2: SGHVS and FNYEAQ. CDR3 length: 17 amino acids. CDR3 nucleotides: TGCGCCAGCAGCCAAGATATCGGAGCGAGAGCTTACAATGAGCAGTTCTTC. Residues: CASSQDIGARAYNEQFF.

This clonotype rates as medium-sized (0.01 to 0.1%). V is TRBV29-1 and J is TRBJ2-5; 12 bases are shared with TRBD2. The CDR3 covers 16 residues. V shed 5 bases and J 1 base; nucleotides not matched to a gene: 8. CDR1 is SQVTM and CDR2 is ANQGSEA in the germline V gene. For the CDR3, the DNA is TGCAGCGTTCGGGGATTACTAGCGGGAGGCCAAGAGACCCAGTACTTC. Its protein is CSVRGLLAGGQETQYF.

The chain employs TRBV13 and TRBJ2-7, with no clear D. Germline V gives CDR1 PRHDT, CDR2 FYEKMQ (reference sequence). V was pared by 0 bases and J by 3 bases, with 6 bases between. The CDR3 is 13 residues long. The DNA for the CDR3 is TGTGCCAGCAGCTTAGGCCCGGGCTACGAGCAGTACTTC. It specifies CASSLGPGYEQYF.

On this clonotype: An end of the junction does not agree with germline; a read error may underlie this. The rearrangement uses TRBV6-1 and TRBJ2-3; 11 bases fit TRBD2. Germline values: CDR1 MNHNS, CDR2 SASEGT. This CDR3 contains 15 residues. CDR3 in amino acids: CVSSEASGGPDTQYF. In nucleotides, the CDR3 is TGTGTCAGCAGTGAAGCTAGCGGGGGGCCAGATACGCAGTATTTT.

Points on this clonotype: A read error may account for a junction end that differs from germline. The chain has TRBV5-5 and TRBJ2-1; 11 bases match TRBD1. This CDR3 comprises 15 residues. Germline V gene data show CDR1 as SGHKS and CDR2 as YYEKEE (reference sequence). In DNA, the CDR3 is TGCGCCAGCAGCTTGGGGACAGGGGGTTACAATGAGCAGTTCTTC. The encoded protein is CASSLGTGGYNEQFF.

This clonotype was recorded a few times. The rearrangement joins TRBV19 to TRBJ1-4, with a weak D call TRBD1 (5 bases). This CDR3 spans 16 amino acids. Trimming left V 3 bases short and J 0 bases short, with 11 bases between. CDR1 and CDR2 from the germline V gene are LNHDA and SQIVND (reference sequence). The CDR3 loop reads CASSIGRGPTNEKLFF. The DNA for the CDR3 is TGTGCCAGTAGTATCGGTCGGGGACCAACTAATGAAAAACTGTTTTTT.

This clonotype was seen a few times. The gene calls are TRBV6-5 and TRBJ2-4, with 14 bases that match TRBD2. J was trimmed by 0 bases and V by 0 bases; bases with no gene match: 10. Germline CDR1 reads MNHEY; CDR2 reads SVGAGI. There are 21 residues in the CDR3. CDR3 loop: CASSYSRATSGRALAKNIQYF. CDR3 nucleotides: TGTGCCAGCAGTTACTCGAGGGCGACTAGCGGGAGGGCACTAGCCAAAAACATTCAGTACTTC.

This clonotype showed up just a few times. The chain recombines TRBV5-4 with TRBJ2-7; unclear D gene. Looked up from germline, CDR1 is SGHNT and CDR2 is YYREEE (reference sequence). This CDR3 region has 12 residues. V lost 1 base and J 4 bases, leaving 6 bases between the germline ends. The CDR3: CASSLNSYEQYF. Written as DNA, the CDR3 is TGTGCCAGCAGCTTGAACTCTTACGAGCAGTACTTC.